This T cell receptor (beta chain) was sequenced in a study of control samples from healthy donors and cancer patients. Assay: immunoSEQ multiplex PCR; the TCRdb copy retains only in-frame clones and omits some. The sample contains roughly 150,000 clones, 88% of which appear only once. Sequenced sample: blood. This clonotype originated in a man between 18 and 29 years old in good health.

CDR3 residues: CASSPLLRTANTEAFF. Written as DNA, the CDR3 is TGTGCCAGCAGCCCCTTGTTAAGAACAGCGAACACTGAAGCTTTCTTT. The chain has TRBV7-9 and TRBJ1-1; the D is unclear. Germline assignment: CDR1 SEHNR and CDR2 FQNEAQ (reference sequence). The germline V and J ends were trimmed by 5 bases and 1 base, with 17 bases remaining between them. CDR3 length: 16 residues.